The clone carrying this T cell receptor beta chain was recorded at least ten times. Trimming stripped 8 bases from V and 0 bases from J, with 11 bases between. This CDR3 region has 14 residues. Per germline, CDR1 MNHNS and CDR2 SASEGT. This entry belongs to a study of CD8 T cells in ankylosing spondylitis. Each TCR beta library was made by quantitative 5'-RACE that incorporated molecular barcodes. MiXCR was run by TCRdb on the 5' RACE reads, yielding one entry per CDR3 protein. This sample has 210,000 or so distinct CDR3 sequences, with approximately 8% found just once. The receptor was derived from a female donor with ankylosing spondylitis or in good health (not recorded which). The chain links TRBV6-1 to TRBJ1-3; D remains ambiguous. The specimen sequenced was blood, either unsorted or a sorted T cell fraction (not recorded which). The CDR3: CASGRSSSGNTIYF. The CDR3 DNA sequence: TGTGCCAGCGGACGGTCAAGCTCTGGAAACACCATATATTTT.